The present T cell receptor (beta chain) was sequenced within a study of blood T cell repertoires in COVID-19. Study-level background: Samples representing acute and convalescent COVID-19 were sourced from the United States, Italy and Spain. From T cells, B-cell-depleted T cells, or PBMCs came the material, which was cDNA or gDNA.

Original processing methods: Nucleated cell counts were estimated from reference gene primer amplification. Measured with immunoSEQ multiplex PCR; TCRdb has only the in-frame clones, and not every one. Clonal size and the V and J genes are those of that table, whereas D and trimming came from the DNA. The sample lists around 100,000 clones, over 65% occurring once. J was trimmed by 5 bases and V by 5 bases; bases with no gene match: 11. The CDR3 contains 15 residues. Germline V lookup: CDR1 SGHVS, CDR2 FNYEAQ. This chain connects TRBV7-6 to TRBJ1-1; 7 bases are shared with TRBD1. The clonotype was recovered from a human donor in a cohort sampled during active COVID-19. Sequenced material: peripheral blood. The CDR3 spells CASSLMTGFGTEAFF. CDR3 DNA: TGTGCCAGCAGCCTAATGACAGGGTTCGGGACTGAAGCTTTCTTT. The full variable domain, its missing parts supplied by reference TRBV7-6 and TRBJ1-1, is GAGVSQSPRYKVTKRGQDVALRCDPISGHVSLYWYRQALGQGPEFLTYFNYEAQQDKSGLPNDRFSAERPEGSISTLTIQRTEQRDSAMYRCASSLMTGFGTEAFFGQGTRLTVV.